This T cell receptor beta chain was sequenced for a study of graft-versus-host responses after intestinal transplantation. Study as a whole: The whole recipient group had anti-thymocyte globulin induction followed by tacrolimus and steroids for roughly three years.

Profiling relied on immunoSEQ multiplex PCR, and the TCRdb table lists in-frame clones only, not all of them. The sample shows 100,000 to 120,000 clones, 93% of them seen only once. Comments on this clone: What it recognizes is unknown.

The V gene lost 4 bases and the J gene lost 4 bases, with 11 bases spanning the gap. The CDR3 has 14 amino acids. Per the germline V gene, CDR1 is LNHNV and CDR2 is YYDKDF (reference sequence). Findings of the study overall: Analysis identified GvH clones in recipient marrow, with some appearing first in ileum or blood.

The sample here was unstimulated CD8+ T cells sorted from spleen or lymph node cells, taken before intestinal transplant. The receptor was derived from a human donor who received an intestinal transplant. The chain joins TRBV15 to TRBJ1-5; TRBD1 might be the D (5 bases). The CDR3 spells CATSNGSGNQPQHF. The CDR3 bases are TGTGCCACCAGCAATGGGTCAGGGAATCAGCCCCAGCATTTT.